This T cell receptor (beta chain) was documented in a study of T cells in Graves' hyperthyroidism and ophthalmopathy (dated by TCRdb to between 2019 and 2020). Regarding the study in general: Peripheral blood samples were taken at initial diagnosis, before any treatment was given. TCR V-J signatures able to tell the groups apart were searched for in a discovery cohort of 90 to 100 patients, of whom 43 had Graves' ophthalmopathy and around 58 had stable Graves' hyperthyroidism. An independent validation cohort of around 19 hyperthyroidism patients and about 15 patients who later progressed to ophthalmopathy tested prospective prediction of ophthalmopathy. The roughly 100 discovery patients were randomly divided into training and test sets at a 7:3 ratio. In over five Graves' hyperthyroidism patients, the study also compared T-cell repertoires from thyroid tissue with T-cell repertoires from blood. Once sampling was done, hyperthyroidism patients were given methimazole at a starting dose of 30 mg daily, whereas ophthalmopathy patients were given high-dose intravenous methylprednisolone. The paper describes TCR Vbeta CDR3 sequencing of around 140 peripheral blood samples, made up of approximately 40 ophthalmopathy patients, over 70 hyperthyroidism patients and 17 progressor patients. Beyond this particular receptor, the publication reports: No statistical method was used to set the sample size in advance, and investigators knew the group allocation. Most expanded thyroid clonotypes (frequency above 0.001) were also found in blood, which suggests that blood repertoires may mirror thyroid immune responses. A model built on a 13 V-J signature distinguished ophthalmopathy from stable hyperthyroidism, reaching 85% to 90% sensitivity and approximately 83% specificity in cross-validation and 80%/75% in testing. During validation, the model predicted progression to ophthalmopathy a median of about 6.5 months ahead of onset, with more than 60% sensitivity and around 73% specificity.

In the ophthalmopathy patients, disease was moderately to severely active, with a Clinical Activity Score of 3 or more, a NOSPECS grade of 4 or more, and a duration of less than 3 months. Exclusion was applied to patients with uncontrolled infections, other autoimmune diseases, pregnancy or lactation. Clinical symptoms, serum thyroxine and TRAb, thyroid ultrasound, and orbital computed tomography formed the basis for the diagnoses. PBMCs were isolated from about 9.2 ml of fresh peripheral blood by Ficoll-Paque density gradient centrifugation. Trizol reagent was used to extract total RNA, and RNA quality was then checked on an Agilent 2100 Bioanalyzer. Including the terminal cysteine and phenylalanine, the CDR3 comprises 16 residues. Of all the DNA, just the CDR3 is kept, 48 bases in frame from base 1. The junction carries 19 bases between V and J, which are trimmed by 3 bases and 5 bases respectively.

Amplification of TCR beta CDR3 regions was carried out from RNA transcripts. A first-round RT-PCR of the TCR CDR3 used the HTBI primer set with the Qiagen OneStep RT-PCR kit. The libraries were constructed in a second round of multiplex PCR and then size-selected and purified. Libraries were sequenced paired-end with 100 bp reads on an Illumina HiSeq2000. Per the source publication's procedure: Raw data were processed with SOAPnuke, discarding reads with adapters, uncalled bases, mean Phred below 15, or no exact constant-primer or identifier match. High-quality paired reads were merged using COPE v1.2.5, and each unique nucleotide sequence was defined as a clonotype. Clonotypes were aligned to IMGT TRBV, TRBD and TRBJ reference segments using MiTCR v1.1. The analysis was restricted to V-J combinations with a frequency above 0.0001, which together covered 98% to 99.2% of the repertoires. A TCS score was defined as the ratio of F50 (clonal expansion) to E x V (chaos), with BLOSUM62-based TCRdist applied between CDR3 peptides within each V-J. Welch's t-statistics and random forest reduced fewer than 550 V-J features to 13, which were used in a naive Bayes classifier (R e1071). TCRdb reran the public reads through fastp at Q25 and MiXCR, keeping productive beta chains. Merged by CDR3 protein, the rows form single entries marked with the most common genes and DNA. These V and J calls derive from TCRdb rather than the authors' analysis. The sample includes 490,000 or so distinct CDR3 sequences, with approximately 22% observed a single time. The ten largest clones take up roughly 49% of the sample.

The table lists this clonotype with many counts. This receptor's antigen is unknown. Base qualities are missing; no much larger clone stands one base away. The rearranged segments are TRBV12-3 or TRBV12-4 and TRBJ2-5; the D region possibly corresponds to TRBD2 (5 bases align). The clonotype originates from a woman in her 70s with Graves' ophthalmopathy. The sample consisted of blood. The CDR3 is CASSLGRPGRGETQYF. The nucleotides are TGTGCCAGCAGTTTGGGCAGGCCGGGAAGAGGGGAGACCCAGTACTTC.